This T cell receptor beta chain stems from a study of T cells in localized non-small cell lung cancer. Whole-study results and caveats: Of the top 100 tumor clones, median around 60 were in adjacent lung, around 28 among its top 100. Uninvolved neighboring lung showed the greatest T cell clonality, exceeding tumor. Longer survival (overall) was linked to higher T cell density in blood.

To note about this clone: Its antigen remains unidentified.

In each case, adjacent lung free of atypia was taken at least 2 cm from the tumor margin. This CDR3 contains 12 residues. Germline loops: CDR1 MNHGY, CDR2 SAAAGT. V was trimmed by 4 bases and J by 6 bases, leaving 9 bases between them. This table comes from immunoSEQ multiplex PCR, and its TCRdb copy is limited to in-frame clones, with some not included. The sample includes around 1,500 clones, about 33% seen only once; the top ten take about 18%. Sequenced here: normal lung tissue next to the tumor, sampled before any cancer treatment. The rearrangement links TRBV6-8 to TRBJ1-2; a weak D match, TRBD1 (5 bases). This TCR derives from a male donor older than 55 with stage II squamous cell lung carcinoma. CDR3 nucleotide sequence: TGTGCCAGCAGTTGGCAGGGCAATGGCTACACCTTC. This sequence encodes CASSWQGNGYTF.